The T cell receptor (beta chain) described here comes from a study of blood T cell repertoires in COVID-19. The wider study: T cells, B-cell-depleted T cells, or PBMCs provided the cDNA or gDNA that served as material.

Authors' methods: Estimation of nucleated cell counts was performed using reference gene primer amplification. Generated by immunoSEQ multiplex PCR, the TCRdb table keeps only in-frame clones and is missing some. Clone size and the V and J calls come from that table; the DNA yielded D and trimming. The sample contains about 190,000 clones, 78% of which appear only once. All enrollees were about 18 to 90 years old and from under 25 US areas. In Cohort 3, a recovered donor had either two negative PCRs, clearance, or symptom resolution. This clone was observed a few times. Trimming cost V 4 bases and J 5 bases, with 8 bases left between them. The CDR3 is 13 amino acids. CDR1 and CDR2 from the germline V gene are SNHLY and FYNNEI.

Sequences were obtained from PBMCs or T cells enriched from blood (not recorded which). This sequence joins TRBV2 and TRBJ1-4; D is unresolved. The sequence was obtained from a woman between 50 and 59 years old who had recovered from COVID-19. The CDR3 DNA reads TGTGCCAGCAGTGGCAACGGGAATGAAAAACTGTTTTTT. It is translated as CASSGNGNEKLFF.